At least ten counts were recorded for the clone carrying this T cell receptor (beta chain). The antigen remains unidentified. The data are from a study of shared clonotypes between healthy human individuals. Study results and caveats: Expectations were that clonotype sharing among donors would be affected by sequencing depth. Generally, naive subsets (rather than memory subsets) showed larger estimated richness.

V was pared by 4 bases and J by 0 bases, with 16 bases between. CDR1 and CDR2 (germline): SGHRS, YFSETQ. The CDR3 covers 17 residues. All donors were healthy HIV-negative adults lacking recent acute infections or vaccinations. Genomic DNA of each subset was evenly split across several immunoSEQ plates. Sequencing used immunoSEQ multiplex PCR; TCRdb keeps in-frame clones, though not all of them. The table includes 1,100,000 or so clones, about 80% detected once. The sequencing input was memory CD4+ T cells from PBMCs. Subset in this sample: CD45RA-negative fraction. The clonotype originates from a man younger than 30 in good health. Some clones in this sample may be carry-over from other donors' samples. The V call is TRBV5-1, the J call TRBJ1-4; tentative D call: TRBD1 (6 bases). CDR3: CASSPRGHSTTNEKLFF. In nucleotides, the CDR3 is TGCGCCAGCAGCCCCAGGGGACACTCGACAACTAATGAAAAACTGTTTTTT.